This TCR beta chain was sequenced in a study of T-cell reconstitution after alpha-beta-depleted transplantation in children. CDR3 size: 15 residues. The ends lost 6 bases at V and 5 bases at J; junction bases unmatched: 7. The TCRbeta library incorporated unique molecular identifiers. MiXCR, applied by TCRdb to the PCR reads, yields one record per CDR3 protein. The sample contains some 460,000 distinct CDR3 sequences, around 16% of which appear only once. V and J are TRBV12-3 or TRBV12-4 and TRBJ2-2; 9 bases agree with TRBD2. The TCR comes from a boy under two years old who had a stem cell transplant for Wiskott-Aldrich syndrome, so the T cells may come from the graft donor. The sample here was PBMCs, mostly from graft donor cells, taken 360 days after TCRalphabeta/CD19-depleted stem cell transplant. Written as DNA, the CDR3 is TGTGCCAGCAGGGGTAGCGGGAGCAGGACCGGGGAGCTGTTTTTT. Amino acid sequence: CASRGSGSRTGELFF.